The 18 T cell receptor beta chains below all came from one sample that was sequenced in a study of regulatory T cells in long-lasting Graves disease. The time point denotes: newly diagnosed GD, antithyroid drugs for less than 3 months. Making the TCR library involved RNA that had been extracted from PBMCs. Investigators prepared the TCR beta libraries by applying iRepertoire HTBI primers and Arm-PCR of CDR3 regions. TCRdb reprocessed the multiplex PCR reads via MiXCR and lists one record per CDR3 protein. The sample includes just over 600,000 distinct CDR3 sequences, around 15% of them seen just once. These data were also reused for a study on T cells in Graves' hyperthyroidism and ophthalmopathy.

Sequenced here: peripheral blood mononuclear cells (PBMCs), sampled at new diagnosis, from a patient treated with antithyroid drugs. These receptors originate from a woman in her twenties or thirties with Graves disease.

The V and J genes are TRBV19 and TRBJ2-5, with D possibly being TRBD1 or TRBD2 (6 bases each). CDR1 LNHDA and CDR2 SQIVND come from the germline V gene (reference sequence). The CDR3 totals 16 residues. Deletions cut 5 bases from V and 4 bases from J, with 20 bases between. The CDR3 DNA reads as TGTGCCAGTAGTCTAAGGCCGGGGGCGGCCCGAGAGACCCAGTACTTC. It is translated as CASSLRPGAARETQYF.

This clonotype was counted at least ten times. V and J are TRBV12-5 and TRBJ2-1; D not resolved. Germline V gene lookup returns CDR1 LGHNT and CDR2 FRNRAP. The CDR3 runs to 12 residues. V lost 3 bases and J 6 bases, leaving 6 bases between the germline ends. CDR3 sequence: CASGFRSNEQFF. The CDR3, as DNA: TGTGCTAGTGGTTTCCGGAGCAATGAGCAGTTCTTC.

This clonotype was detected many times. The V and J genes are TRBV2 and TRBJ1-5, with 9 bases identical to TRBD1. V was clipped by 7 bases and J by 6 bases; unmatched bases: 10. The CDR3 consists of 15 residues. CDR1 is SNHLY and CDR2 is FYNNEI in the germline V gene. CDR3 in amino acids: CASTQWGQGLQPQHF. CDR3 bases: TGTGCCAGCACCCAATGGGGACAGGGCCTTCAGCCCCAGCATTTT.

The gene calls are TRBV19 and TRBJ1-2, with 7 bases matching TRBD1. The CDR3 extends over 15 amino acids. Trimming took 5 bases from V and 3 from J; bases not matched to a gene: 9. Germline CDR1 and CDR2: LNHDA and SQIVND (reference sequence). As DNA, the CDR3 is TGTGCCAGTAGTCCGTGGGGGACAGTGGACTATGGCTACACCTTC. Protein: CASSPWGTVDYGYTF.

The gene calls are TRBV7-9 and TRBJ1-3; no reliable D call. V lost 1 base, J lost 0 bases, and 16 bases lay in between. Germline V gives CDR1 SEHNR, CDR2 FQNEAQ (reference sequence). This CDR3 has 18 residues. DNA for the CDR3: TGTGCCAGCAGCTTAGGAGTGCAGCTAGAAAACTCTGGAAACACCATATATTTT. This sequence encodes CASSLGVQLENSGNTIYF.

The J gene is TRBJ1-6, the V gene TRBV20-1; the D gene is possibly TRBD1 (6 bases). Trimming took 0 bases from V and 5 from J, leaving 11 bases between them. The germline gives CDR1 DFQATT, CDR2 SNEGSKA (reference sequence). CDR3 length equals 15 residues. As DNA, the CDR3 is TGCAGTGCTAGAGATCGGAACAGGGATAATTCACCCCTCCACTTT. Translating it yields CSARDRNRDNSPLHF.

This clonotype was counted ten times or more. This sequence joins TRBV7-9 and TRBJ2-1, with TRBD2 matching over 7 bases. The closer fit of TRBJ2-5 to the DNA end suggests the J call may be wrong. The CDR3 has 14 residues. Germline V gives CDR1 SEHNR, CDR2 FQNEAQ (reference sequence). DNA for the CDR3: TGTGCCAGCAGCGTGCTAGCGGATGGAGAGACCCAGTACTTC. It is translated as CASSVLADGETQYF.

This clonotype was detected only a few times. This sequence joins TRBV15 and TRBJ2-7; TRBD2 matches at 10 bases. With V trimmed by 0 bases and J by 4 bases, 15 bases remained unmatched. Per germline, CDR1 LNHNV and CDR2 YYDKDF (reference sequence). The CDR3 has 19 amino acids. In DNA, the CDR3 is TGTGCCACCAGCAGAGATTCTATTCTACCGGGACTAGCGAAGTACGAGCAGTACTTC. This gives the protein CATSRDSILPGLAKYEQYF.

This clonotype was counted ten times or more. This sequence joins TRBV28 and TRBJ2-7, with D perhaps matching TRBD2 (5 bases). V lost 3 bases and J 4 bases, leaving 16 bases between the germline ends. Germline V gene data show CDR1 as MDHEN and CDR2 as SYDVKM. The CDR3 is 15 residues long. CDR3 region: CASSFGSGMGYEQYF. The CDR3 region has the DNA TGTGCCAGCAGTTTCGGGTCGGGAATGGGGTACGAGCAGTACTTC.

This clonotype was counted between two and nine times. This sequence joins TRBV6-1 and TRBJ1-4; D unresolved. Germline V gene sequence: CDR1 MNHNS, CDR2 SASEGT. The CDR3 extends over 13 amino acids. V gave up 11 bases and J gave up 0 bases, with 10 bases separating them. CDR3 region: CASSRTTNEKLFF. DNA of the CDR3: TGTGCCTCGTCGAGGACAACTAATGAAAAACTGTTTTTT.

The chain employs TRBV10-3 and TRBJ1-6; D ambiguous. The germline gives CDR1 ENHRY, CDR2 SYGVKD. This CDR3 is 15 amino acids long. Trimming removed 3 bases from V and 9 bases from J, with 15 bases in between. In DNA form, the CDR3 reads TGTGCCATCAGTGATGTAACCTTTTCGGGTTCACCCCTCCACTTT. It is translated as CAISDVTFSGSPLHF.

This clonotype was observed at least ten times. The rearrangement joins TRBV28 to TRBJ2-7; perhaps D is TRBD1 or TRBD2 (5 bases each). There are 18 residues in the CDR3. Trimming pared 4 bases from V and 3 bases from J, leaving 25 bases between. CDR1 and CDR2 from the germline V gene are MDHEN and SYDVKM. For the CDR3, the DNA is TGTGCCAGCAGTTCTTTTCGTCAGGGACCGAGTTTGATCTACGAGCAGTACTTC. Residues: CASSSFRQGPSLIYEQYF. Variable domain in full (rest from reference TRBV28 and TRBJ2-7): DVKVTQSSRYLVKRTGEKVFLECVQDMDHENMFWYRQDPGLGLRLIYFSYDVKMKEKGDIPEGYSVSREKKERFSLILESASTNQTSMYLCASSSFRQGPSLIYEQYFGPGTRLTVT.

This clonotype was picked up many times. V and J are TRBV28 and TRBJ2-3, with unresolved D. This CDR3 has 15 residues. Trimming removed 2 bases from V and 1 base from J, with 10 bases in between. Germline values: CDR1 MDHEN, CDR2 SYDVKM. The CDR3 region has the DNA TGTGCCAGCAGTTTAAGTAGGTGGGGCACAGATACGCAGTATTTT. Protein: CASSLSRWGTDTQYF.

As concerns this clonotype: A much larger clonotype is one base distant, so this may be a read error. Given the absence of the conserved phenylalanine or tryptophan at the CDR3 end, a read error is likely. This sequence joins TRBV27 and TRBJ2-7, with D possibly being TRBD1 (7 bases). V was cut by 3 bases and J by 6 bases, with 15 bases left in between. Germline assignment: CDR1 MNHEY and CDR2 SMNVEV (reference sequence). CDR3 length: 14 residues. CDR3 loop: CASSFRAGGSEQYL. CDR3 DNA: TGTGCCAGCAGTTTTCGTGCAGGGGGGTCCGAGCAGTACCTC.

This clonotype has a count of ten or more. The chain combines TRBV20-1 with TRBJ2-1, with D maybe TRBD2 (6 bases). V lost 3 bases and J 0 bases, leaving 6 bases between the germline ends. This CDR3 has 13 amino acids. In germline, CDR1 is DFQATT, CDR2 SNEGSKA (reference sequence). Written as DNA, the CDR3 is TGCAGTGCTAGCGGGGGCTCCTACAATGAGCAGTTCTTC. Translation: CSASGGSYNEQFF.

Here the CDR3 DNA reads TGTGCCAGCAGCCAAGACCCCTTGAGGGAGCAGTACTTC. Its translation is CASSQDPLREQYF. The V and J genes are TRBV28 and TRBJ2-7, with unresolved D. The CDR3 is 13 residues long. Trimming pared 6 bases from V and 7 bases from J, leaving 16 bases between. Germline V gene sequence: CDR1 MDHEN, CDR2 SYDVKM.

This clonotype occurred many times. This chain connects TRBV7-8 to TRBJ2-3; D might be TRBD2 (6 bases). Germline CDR1 SGHVS, CDR2 FQNEAQ. The CDR3 loop spans 14 amino acids. Trimming left V 7 bases short and J 3 bases short, with 14 bases between. The CDR3 sequence: CASTAMEGTDTQYF. The CDR3 coding sequence is TGTGCCAGCACCGCCATGGAGGGGACAGATACGCAGTATTTT.

This clonotype was counted between two and nine times. V gene TRBV3-1 combines with J gene TRBJ1-1; D is undetermined. V gave up 11 bases and J gave up 5 bases, with 15 bases separating them. In germline, CDR1 is LGHDT, CDR2 YNNKEL (reference sequence). This CDR3 is built from 12 residues. Here the CDR3 reads CACRRAETEAFF. CDR3 in DNA: TGTGCCTGCCGGAGGGCGGAGACTGAAGCTTTCTTT.